The rows below give T cell receptor beta chains drawn from one sample of a study of cytomegalovirus exposure and HLA in healthy donors. Generated by immunoSEQ multiplex PCR, the TCRdb table keeps only in-frame clones and is missing some. The repertoire has about 57,000 clones, around 82% of them found once; the top ten carry nearly 6%. Specimen: PBMCs. Receptors were obtained from a male donor in good health and CMV-seronegative. Each CDR3 is given with its conserved first and last residue. Each record gives: CDR3 protein, V gene, J gene.

CDR3 protein: CASSESRGGGTDTQYF
V gene: TRBV6-1
J gene: TRBJ2-3

CDR3 protein: CASSIGGDRGLNTEAFF
V gene: TRBV19
J gene: TRBJ1-1

CDR3 protein: CASSSPAGGSGAFF
V gene: TRBV13
J gene: TRBJ1-1

CDR3 protein: CASSLDNSGGQSNTEAFF
V gene: TRBV18
J gene: TRBJ1-1

CDR3 protein: CASRTGLAGYGYTF
V gene: TRBV28
J gene: TRBJ1-2

CDR3 protein: CASSLDGQGGSDTQYF
V gene: TRBV7-2
J gene: TRBJ2-3

CDR3 protein: CASSAEGQGRFEPQHF
V gene: TRBV27
J gene: TRBJ1-5

CDR3 protein: CASSHQQGDYGYTF
V gene: TRBV4-3
J gene: TRBJ1-2

CDR3 protein: CAWRGGATNEKLFF
V gene: TRBV30
J gene: TRBJ1-4

CDR3 protein: CASRVREIYEQYF
V gene: TRBV6-6
J gene: -

CDR3 protein: CASSTSDSLPYEQYF
V gene: TRBV21-1
J gene: TRBJ2-7

CDR3 protein: CASSSEGTGRNYGYTF
V gene: TRBV7-2
J gene: TRBJ1-2

CDR3 protein: CASSLGRDRGPYEQYF
V gene: TRBV5-5
J gene: TRBJ2-7

CDR3 protein: CASSQGPEAFF
V gene: TRBV6-6
J gene: TRBJ1-1

CDR3 protein: CASSSSGGPNTGELFF
V gene: TRBV2
J gene: TRBJ2-2